Following are 30 T cell receptor beta chains from one sample sequenced in a study of shared clonotypes between healthy human individuals. Clones were read by immunoSEQ multiplex PCR, and TCRdb kept only the in-frame ones, dropping some. The table records roughly 810,000 clones, 90% to 98% of them present only once. The naive CD8 subset, CD45RO-negative cells positively selected for CCR7, excluded terminally differentiated effector memory CD45RA+ cells. The specimen was naive CD8+ T cells sorted from blood. The receptors here all came from a man younger than 40 in good health.

Notes on this clone: The same CDR3 can be traced to other DNA sequences in this sample. V is TRBV2 and J is TRBJ1-5; D uncertain. Per germline, CDR1 SNHLY and CDR2 FYNNEI. The CDR3 has 15 residues. The V and J ends lost 3 bases and 0 bases respectively, with 9 bases between them. CDR3 residues: CASSEEGYSNQPQHF. CDR3 nucleotide sequence: TGTGCCAGCAGTGAGGAGGGCTATAGCAATCAGCCCCAGCATTTT.

The chain links TRBV27 to TRBJ2-1; no clear D gene. Germline CDR1 and CDR2: MNHEY and SMNVEV (reference sequence). The CDR3 is made up of 16 amino acids. Trimming took off 6 bases at V and 10 bases at J, with 25 bases between the two ends. The CDR3 spells CASRLPSRLGFIEQFF. The DNA of the CDR3 is TGTGCCAGCAGACTTCCCTCGCGGCTGGGTTTTATAGAGCAGTTCTTC.

About this clone itself: An end of the junction does not agree with germline; a read error may underlie this. Additional DNA sequences in this sample encode the identical CDR3. V gene TRBV27 combines with J gene TRBJ2-1; 12 nucleotides match TRBD2. There are 16 residues in the CDR3. Germline loops: CDR1 MNHEY, CDR2 SMNVEV (reference sequence). The CDR3 is CASSLSLAGGYNEQFF. In DNA, the CDR3 is TGTGCCAGCAGCTTATCCCTAGCGGGAGGGTACAATGAGCAGTTCTTC.

The chain carries TRBV7-8 and TRBJ2-7, with D tentatively TRBD1 (6 bases). V gave up 0 bases and J gave up 3 bases, with 12 bases separating them. The CDR3 consists of 15 residues. Germline V gene data show CDR1 as SGHVS and CDR2 as FQNEAQ. CDR3: CASSLAAGEIYEQYF. CDR3 bases: TGTGCCAGCAGCTTAGCGGCAGGGGAGATCTACGAGCAGTACTTC.

The V and J genes are TRBV11-2 and TRBJ1-1; D gene unclear. CDR1 is SGHAT, CDR2 FQNNGV, per germline. V was clipped by 5 bases and J by 11 bases, with 33 bases between them. The CDR3 spans 18 residues. The CDR3 loop reads CASSPPRLAVRQLPEAFF. As DNA, the CDR3 is TGTGCCAGCAGCCCACCAAGGCTGGCTGTCAGGCAACTACCCGAGGCTTTCTTT.

The CDR3 sequence is CASSFGGAGAYNEQFF. CDR3 sequence (DNA): TGTGCCAGCAGTTTTGGTGGGGCTGGAGCCTACAATGAGCAGTTCTTC. This chain connects TRBV27 to TRBJ2-1; TRBD1 is a possible D gene (5 bases). V lost 3 bases and J 2 bases, leaving 14 bases between the germline ends. The CDR3 consists of 16 residues. Germline V gene sequence: CDR1 MNHEY, CDR2 SMNVEV (reference sequence).

The chain joins TRBV5-4 to TRBJ2-7, with unresolved D. Germline-derived CDR1 and CDR2 are SGHNT and YYREEE (reference sequence). This CDR3 is 12 amino acids long. Trimming shortened V by 2 bases and J by 6 bases, and 9 bases separated the two germline ends. In DNA form, the CDR3 reads TGTGCCAGCAGCTTAGCGACTGCCGAGCAGTACTTC. It codes for CASSLATAEQYF.

The chain has TRBV15 and TRBJ2-6; TRBD2 is a possible D gene (6 bases). Trimming took off 5 bases at V and 3 bases at J, with 11 bases between the two ends. This CDR3 contains 15 residues. Germline assignment: CDR1 LNHNV and CDR2 YYDKDF (reference sequence). This CDR3 reads CATSRTGGGANVLTF. The CDR3 DNA follows: TGTGCCACCAGCCGGACCGGGGGTGGGGCCAACGTCCTGACTTTC.

This clone came up a few times. This rearrangement joins TRBV27 to TRBJ2-1, with a possible D match to TRBD2 (6 bases). The CDR3 is 14 residues long. V lost 8 bases and J 4 bases, leaving 15 bases between the germline ends. Germline V gene lookup returns CDR1 MNHEY and CDR2 SMNVEV (reference sequence). The CDR3 DNA sequence: TGTGCCAGCGGAGTTACAGGAGGGTACAATGAGCAGTTCTTC. Amino acid sequence: CASGVTGGYNEQFF.

This clone was recorded once. The chain links TRBV7-9 to TRBJ2-1, with 13 bases aligning to TRBD2. Losses at the gene ends were 8 bases for V and 7 bases for J; bases not matched to a gene: 14. CDR3 length equals 17 residues. Germline CDR1 and CDR2: SEHNR and FQNEAQ (reference sequence). The CDR3 sequence: CASHDLTGTSGINEQFF. The DNA for the CDR3 is TGTGCCAGCCATGACCTGACCGGGACTAGCGGGATAAATGAGCAGTTCTTC.

The V gene is TRBV7-9, the J gene TRBJ2-7; 9 positions match TRBD2. V dropped 5 bases and J dropped 3; count of bases not matched to a gene: 8. Germline values: CDR1 SEHNR, CDR2 FQNEAQ (reference sequence). The CDR3 is 15 residues long. The CDR3: CASSPWAGGDYEQYF. The DNA for the CDR3 is TGTGCCAGCAGCCCCTGGGCGGGGGGGGACTACGAGCAGTACTTC.

The chain couples TRBV5-4 to TRBJ2-1; D is possibly TRBD2 (5 bases). Trimming removed 4 bases from V and 9 bases from J, with 14 bases in between. The CDR3 is made up of 13 amino acids. Germline V gene data show CDR1 as SGHNT and CDR2 as YYREEE (reference sequence). The chain's CDR3 is CASSPQEVTEQFF. The CDR3 DNA follows: TGTGCCAGCAGCCCCCAGGAGGTAACTGAGCAGTTCTTC.

This chain uses TRBV6-6 with TRBJ1-4; D ambiguous. The V gene lost 2 bases and the J gene lost 8 bases, with 9 bases spanning the gap. Germline assignment: CDR1 MNHNY and CDR2 SVGAGI (reference sequence). This CDR3 spans 13 amino acids. The CDR3 DNA is TGTGCCAGCAGTTACGGCGACCCGGAAAAACTGTTTTTT. It codes for CASSYGDPEKLFF.

CDR3 sequence (DNA): TGTGCCAGCAGAGCAGGGGAGCAGTTCTTC. Its protein product is CASRAGEQFF. The chain has TRBV9 and TRBJ2-1; perhaps TRBD1 as D (5 bases). V gave up 5 bases and J gave up 10 bases, with 7 bases separating them. The CDR3 consists of 10 residues. Looked up from germline, CDR1 is SGDLS and CDR2 is YYNGEE.

The chain joins TRBV11-2 to TRBJ1-1; perhaps TRBD1 as D (6 bases). The germline V and J ends were trimmed by 0 bases and 2 bases, with 16 bases remaining between them. From germline, CDR1 is SGHAT and CDR2 FQNNGV. CDR3 length: 17 amino acids. The CDR3 DNA reads as TGTGCCAGCAGCTTAGATGTCGGGGGGCGAGAAAACACTGAAGCTTTCTTT. Amino acids: CASSLDVGGRENTEAFF.

The chain recombines TRBV6-4 with TRBJ2-1; a possible D gene is TRBD1 (5 bases). Deletions cut 2 bases from V and 9 bases from J, with 17 bases between. Germline V lookup: CDR1 MRHNA, CDR2 SNTAGT. The CDR3 sequence is 15 residues long. This CDR3 reads CASSDPERGYPEQFF. In DNA, the CDR3 is TGTGCCAGCAGTGACCCAGAAAGGGGATATCCTGAGCAGTTCTTC.

The V and J genes are TRBV5-6 and TRBJ2-7; D uncertain. Germline lookup yields CDR1 SGHDT and CDR2 YYEEEE. There are 13 residues in the CDR3. Trimming pared 7 bases from V and 1 base from J, leaving 12 bases between. The CDR3: CASHLGRSYEQYF. CDR3 bases: TGTGCCAGCCATTTGGGCCGATCCTACGAGCAGTACTTC.

The chain employs TRBV6-5 and TRBJ2-7, with a possible D match to TRBD1 (5 bases). Per the germline V gene, CDR1 is MNHEY and CDR2 is SVGAGI. There are 14 residues in the CDR3. V shed 2 bases and J shed 4 bases, with 12 bases lying between them. CDR3 sequence reads: CASSYLPDRYEQYF. CDR3 in DNA: TGTGCCAGCAGTTACCTCCCCGACAGATACGAGCAGTACTTC.

The chain couples TRBV19 to TRBJ1-1; unclear D gene. CDR1 is LNHDA, CDR2 SQIVND, per germline (reference sequence). This CDR3 has 15 residues. V dropped 3 bases and J dropped 1 base, with 12 bases sitting between them. In DNA, the CDR3 is TGTGCCAGTAGTATTCGACTCGTGTCGAACACTGAAGCTTTCTTT. Translating it yields CASSIRLVSNTEAFF.

The genes are TRBV6-6 and TRBJ2-7; 11 positions agree with TRBD2. Losses at the gene ends were 4 bases for V and 5 bases for J; bases not matched to a gene: 7. Germline V CDR1 and CDR2: MNHNY, SVGAGI (reference sequence). CDR3 length: 15 residues. The CDR3 DNA sequence: TGTGCCAGCAGTTCACTAGCGGGAGTTAGCGACGAGCAGTACTTC. It translates to CASSSLAGVSDEQYF.

The V and J genes are TRBV30 and TRBJ1-2; D is unresolved. The CDR3 extends over 17 amino acids. Trimming left V 0 bases short and J 2 bases short, with 19 bases between. CDR1 and CDR2 from the germline V gene are GTSNPN and SVGIG (reference sequence). The CDR3 loop reads CAWSVRGGLRSNYGYTF. The DNA for the CDR3 is TGTGCCTGGAGTGTACGGGGTGGTCTACGGTCAAACTATGGCTACACCTTC.

This chain connects TRBV7-9 to TRBJ2-3, with D maybe TRBD2 (7 bases). Looked up from germline, CDR1 is SEHNR and CDR2 is FQNEAQ (reference sequence). The V and J ends lost 5 bases and 3 bases respectively, with 21 bases between them. The CDR3 spans 17 residues. The CDR3 region has the DNA TGTGCCAGCAGCGGGGGCGGCGGGAGTAGTGGGACAGATACGCAGTATTTT. Translating gives CASSGGGGSSGTDTQYF.

The chain combines TRBV29-1 with TRBJ2-7; possible D gene TRBD2, 6 bases. CDR3 length equals 13 residues. Germline CDR1 is SQVTM and CDR2 is ANQGSEA. The germline V and J ends were trimmed by 3 bases and 4 bases, with 13 bases remaining between them. This CDR3 reads CSVDGDSEYEQYF. The CDR3 DNA sequence: TGCAGCGTTGACGGGGACTCCGAATACGAGCAGTACTTC.

The chain recombines TRBV19 with TRBJ2-1; 11 bases fit TRBD2. Germline-derived CDR1 and CDR2 are LNHDA and SQIVND (reference sequence). J lost 2 bases, V lost 6 bases, and 9 bases had no gene match. This CDR3 comprises 17 residues. The CDR3 here is CASSRLSSGRAYNEQFF. In DNA form, the CDR3 reads TGTGCCAGTAGCCGGTTAAGTAGCGGGAGGGCCTACAATGAGCAGTTCTTC. Combining the CDR3 with reference TRBV19 and TRBJ2-1 gives the whole variable domain DGGITQSPKYLFRKEGQNVTLSCEQNLNHDAMYWYRQDPGQGLRLIYYSQIVNDFQKGDIAEGYSVSREKKESFPLTVTSAQKNPTAFYLCASSRLSSGRAYNEQFFGPGTRLTVL.

V gene TRBV27 combines with J gene TRBJ1-3, with 8 positions matching TRBD1. Germline-derived CDR1 and CDR2 are MNHEY and SMNVEV (reference sequence). V shed 5 bases and J 8 bases; nucleotides not matched to a gene: 5. CDR3 length: 13 amino acids. The CDR3 DNA is TGTGCCAGCAGTGCCACAGGGGGATACACCATATATTTT. Its translation: CASSATGGYTIYF.

The chain links TRBV27 to TRBJ1-2; D might be TRBD1 (5 bases). The CDR3 is 13 amino acids. V was shortened by 7 bases and J by 5 bases, with 14 bases between the two germline ends. Per the germline V gene, CDR1 is MNHEY and CDR2 is SMNVEV (reference sequence). The DNA for the CDR3 is TGTGCCAGCACCCACAGGTCTGGTTATGGCTACACCTTC. Its translation is CASTHRSGYGYTF.

Concerning this clone: Other DNA sequences of this sample code for an identical CDR3. The rearrangement uses TRBV7-9 and TRBJ1-1; a weak D match, TRBD1 (5 bases). With 1 base removed from V and 0 bases from J, the gap between germline ends came to 12 bases. Germline V CDR1 and CDR2: SEHNR, FQNEAQ (reference sequence). The length of the CDR3 is 16 residues. The CDR3 loop is CASSLVGGGMNTEAFF. The CDR3 nucleotides are TGTGCCAGCAGCTTAGTTGGGGGTGGGATGAACACTGAAGCTTTCTTT.

V gene TRBV9 combines with J gene TRBJ2-3, with 12 bases aligning to TRBD2. This CDR3 spans 18 amino acids. In germline, CDR1 is SGDLS, CDR2 YYNGEE. The J segment lost 4 bases and the V segment lost 0 bases, leaving 9 bases of the junction unmatched. CDR3 sequence: CASSVEGTSGSHADTQYF. In nucleotides, the CDR3 is TGTGCCAGCAGCGTAGAAGGGACTAGCGGGTCTCATGCAGATACGCAGTATTTT.

This clone was seen a handful of times. The V call is TRBV7-9, the J call TRBJ2-1; TRBD2 agrees at 11 bases. V trimming: 5 bases; J trimming: 8 bases; junction bases outside the gene matches: 17. The germline CDR1 and CDR2 sequences are SEHNR and FQNEAQ (reference sequence). The CDR3 sequence is 18 residues long. As DNA, the CDR3 is TGTGCCAGCAGCACCCTAGAGCACGGTACTAGCGGGAGTGATGAGCAGTTCTTC. Protein sequence: CASSTLEHGTSGSDEQFF.

This rearrangement joins TRBV11-2 to TRBJ1-1; TRBD1 matches 9 bases. The trim removed 6 bases at V and 0 bases at J, leaving 14 bases unmatched. The germline CDR1 and CDR2 sequences are SGHAT and FQNNGV. The CDR3 contains 18 residues. This CDR3 reads CASSPMDRGGLMNTEAFF. The CDR3 DNA reads as TGTGCCAGCAGTCCTATGGACAGGGGAGGCTTAATGAACACTGAAGCTTTCTTT.